The 4 T cell receptor beta chains given below trace back to one sample, sequenced in a study of T cells expressing NK-cell markers. TCRdb re-called the 5' RACE reads; every CDR3 protein appears as one record, without DNA. In all, the sample yields hundreds of thousands of distinct CDR3 sequences. Specimen: blood T cells: a sorted CD56 or NKG2C T cell subset, CD4+ or CD8+ T cells, or bulk PBMC T cells (not recorded which). Receptors originate from a man between 18 and 35 years old in good health.

The V gene is TRBV11-2, the J gene TRBJ2-1; lacking DNA, the TRBD1 call made by TCRdb goes unchecked. CDR3 size: 17 residues. Per germline, CDR1 SGHAT and CDR2 FQNNGV. This chain's CDR3 is CASSLKDRGYSYNEQFF.

This chain uses TRBV12-3 or TRBV12-4 with TRBJ2-5; the TCRdb call, TRBD2, lacks DNA for checking. The CDR3 runs 18 residues. CDR3 region: CASSFSLSGAGGRETQYF.

The chain links TRBV12-3 or TRBV12-4 to TRBJ1-5. The CDR3 sequence is 13 residues long. The CDR3 here is CASSLWGGEPQHF.

The chain combines TRBV5-1 with TRBJ1-5; there is no DNA to check the TCRdb D call of TRBD1. The germline gives CDR1 SGHRS, CDR2 YFSETQ. This CDR3 has 17 amino acids. CDR3 loop: CASSLAPGGSSNQPQHF.